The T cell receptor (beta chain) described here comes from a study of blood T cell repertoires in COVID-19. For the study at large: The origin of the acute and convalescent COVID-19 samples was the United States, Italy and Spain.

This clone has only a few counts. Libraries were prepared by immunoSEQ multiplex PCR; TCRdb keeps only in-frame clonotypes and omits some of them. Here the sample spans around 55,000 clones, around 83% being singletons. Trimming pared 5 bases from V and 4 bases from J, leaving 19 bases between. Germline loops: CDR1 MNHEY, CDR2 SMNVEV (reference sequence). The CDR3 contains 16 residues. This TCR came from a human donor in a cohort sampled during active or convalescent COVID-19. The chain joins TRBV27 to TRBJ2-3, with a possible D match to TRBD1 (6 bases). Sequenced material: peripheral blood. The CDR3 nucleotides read TGTGCCAGCAGTCCTTCCGAGGGGGTGGGGGCAGATACGCAGTATTTT. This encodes CASSPSEGVGADTQYF.